The 17 T cell receptor beta chains presented below share a single source sample, sequenced in a study of beta chain features in type 1 diabetes. TCRB transcripts that were expressed got sequenced, as all of the isolated RNA had been reverse transcribed. The table came from immunoSEQ multiplex PCR; TCRdb's copy has only in-frame clones and leaves some out. The data contain about 280,000 clones, approximately 16% of them singletons. Findings and caveats of the study: Moderate yet significant TCRB CDR3 shortening was seen in Type 1 diabetes patients in all four CD4+ subsets.

Which antigens these TCRs recognize remains unknown. Sequencing used naive CD4+ T cells from blood. The receptors stem from a man aged 18 to 29 with type 1 diabetes.

This clone was counted between two and nine times. The chain recombines TRBV7-9 with TRBJ1-1; D is ambiguous. The CDR3 is 13 amino acids. The germline CDR1 and CDR2 sequences are SEHNR and FQNEAQ (reference sequence). The V end was cut by 5 bases, the J end by 3 bases, with 10 bases between. CDR3 amino acids: CASSEEAHTEAFF. As DNA, the CDR3 is TGTGCCAGCAGCGAAGAGGCCCACACTGAAGCTTTCTTT.

V and J are TRBV28 and TRBJ2-1, with 11 bases that match TRBD2. Germline CDR1 and CDR2: MDHEN and SYDVKM. Trimming took 6 bases from V and 5 from J; bases not matched to a gene: 6. This CDR3 has 15 amino acids. The chain's CDR3 is CASRGPGLADNEQFF. CDR3 coding DNA: TGTGCCAGCAGGGGACCGGGACTAGCGGACAATGAGCAGTTCTTC.

The chain carries TRBV2 and TRBJ2-4; maybe TRBD1 (5 bases). V lost 7 bases, J lost 0 bases, and 10 bases lay in between. Per the germline V gene, CDR1 is SNHLY and CDR2 is FYNNEI. The CDR3 is 14 amino acids. Here the CDR3 reads CASTMTVAKNIQYF. The CDR3 DNA reads TGTGCCAGCACGATGACAGTAGCCAAAAACATTCAGTACTTC.

This clone was detected only a few times. V and J are TRBV6-6 and TRBJ2-5; 12 positions agree with TRBD2. The DNA end is a closer match to TRBJ2-7, so the J assignment may be wrong. Per the germline V gene, CDR1 is MNHNY and CDR2 is SVGAGI (reference sequence). The CDR3 contains 13 residues. The CDR3 DNA follows: TGTGCCTCCCGACTAGCGGGGGACCACGAGCAGTACTTC. Encoded protein: CASRLAGDHEQYF.

The chain uses TRBV7-2 and TRBJ2-4; 9 nucleotides match TRBD1. Germline V gene sequence: CDR1 SGHTA, CDR2 FQGNSA. V was pared by 5 bases and J by 6 bases, with 8 bases of the junction left unmatched. The length of the CDR3 is 15 residues. DNA of the CDR3: TGTGCCAGCAGCACAATACAGGGGGCGGGAAACATTCAGTACTTC. This gives the protein CASSTIQGAGNIQYF. The full variable domain, with the rest looked up from reference TRBV7-2 and TRBJ2-4, is GAGVSQSPSNKVTEKGKDVELRCDPISGHTALYWYRQSLGQGLEFLIYFQGNSAPDKSGLPSDRFSAERTGGSVSTLTIQRTQQEDSAVYLCASSTIQGAGNIQYFGAGTRLSVL.

This clone was counted between two and nine times. The chain combines TRBV29-1 with TRBJ1-2, with 9 bases fitting TRBD1. Trimming took 3 bases from V and 8 from J; bases not matched to a gene: 7. The CDR3 extends over 13 amino acids. Per germline, CDR1 SQVTM and CDR2 ANQGSEA. Written as DNA, the CDR3 is TGCAGCGTTGAGGGGGACAGGGTAGACGGCTACACCTTC. As protein: CSVEGDRVDGYTF.

This clone was seen more than once but under ten times. CDR3 in DNA: TGTGCCAGCAGACCGGACAGTTTGAACACTGAAGCTTTCTTT. This codes for CASRPDSLNTEAFF. V is TRBV5-4 and J is TRBJ1-1; possibly TRBD1 for D (6 bases). V lost 5 bases, J lost 0 bases, and 11 bases lay in between. The germline gives CDR1 SGHNT, CDR2 YYREEE (reference sequence). The CDR3 length is 14 residues.

V and J are TRBV4-1 and TRBJ2-7, with TRBD2 as a possible D gene (6 bases). The CDR3 is 16 amino acids. CDR1 and CDR2 from the germline V gene are MGHRA and YSYEKL. Trimming pared 0 bases from V and 2 bases from J, leaving 14 bases between. As DNA, the CDR3 is TGCGCCAGCAGCCAAGATCCCCGGGGGTCGGCCTACGAGCAGTACTTC. This encodes CASSQDPRGSAYEQYF.

This clone was seen a few times. The chain combines TRBV29-1 with TRBJ2-1; 7 nucleotides agree with TRBD2. CDR1 and CDR2 (germline): SQVTM, ANQGSEA. Unmatched junction bases numbered 9, after V lost 4 bases and J lost 6 bases. This CDR3 region has 14 residues. The CDR3 reads CSVGRGWLFNEQFF. The CDR3 coding sequence is TGCAGCGTTGGGCGGGGGTGGCTCTTCAATGAGCAGTTCTTC.

This clone was found a few times. The V and J genes are TRBV18 and TRBJ1-5; no reliable D call. V lost 4 bases and J lost 4, with 5 bases in between. Germline values: CDR1 KGHSH, CDR2 LQKENI. This CDR3 comprises 12 residues. CDR3 region: CASSLENQPQHF. CDR3 nucleotide sequence: TGTGCCAGCTCACTCGAGAATCAGCCCCAGCATTTT.

The chain employs TRBV27 and TRBJ2-3; D remains ambiguous. V was shortened by 0 bases and J by 0 bases, with 10 bases between the two germline ends. The CDR3 consists of 16 residues. Looked up from germline, CDR1 is MNHEY and CDR2 is SMNVEV (reference sequence). In DNA, the CDR3 is TGTGCCAGCAGTTTATCGAGGCTGAAAAGCACAGATACGCAGTATTTT. Protein sequence: CASSLSRLKSTDTQYF.

This sequence joins TRBV14 and TRBJ2-1; 9 bases align to TRBD2. V shed 1 base and J 3 bases; nucleotides not matched to a gene: 1. CDR3 length equals 15 residues. The germline V gene has CDR1 SGHDN and CDR2 FVKESK. In DNA, the CDR3 is TGTGCCAGCAGCCAAGTTAGCGGGAGCTACAATGAGCAGTTCTTC. Protein: CASSQVSGSYNEQFF. The full variable domain, rest sourced from reference TRBV14 and TRBJ2-1, is EAGVTQFPSHSVIEKGQTVTLRCDPISGHDNLYWYRRVMGKEIKFLLHFVKESKQDESGMPNNRFLAERTGGTYSTLKVQPAELEDSGVYFCASSQVSGSYNEQFFGPGTRLTVL.

This clone was found a few times. This chain joins TRBV7-2 and TRBJ2-3; D may be TRBD2 (5 bases). V shed 3 bases and J shed 1 base, with 8 bases lying between them. The CDR3 totals 14 residues. CDR1 and CDR2 (germline): SGHTA, FQGNSA. CDR3 residues: CASSLISGTDTQYF. CDR3 bases: TGTGCCAGCAGCTTGATTAGCGGCACAGATACGCAGTATTTT.

The rearrangement links TRBV7-8 to TRBJ1-1; D is undetermined. CDR1 SGHVS and CDR2 FQNEAQ come from the germline V gene. This CDR3 has 15 residues. The germline V and J ends were trimmed by 0 bases and 1 base, with 9 bases remaining between them. The CDR3 DNA follows: TGTGCCAGCAGCTTAGCTTCCAGGCGGAACACTGAAGCTTTCTTT. Amino acids: CASSLASRRNTEAFF.

J is TRBJ1-1 and V is TRBV5-1; unclear D gene. Trimming took 0 bases from V and 11 from J, leaving 11 bases between them. Germline assignment: CDR1 SGHRS and CDR2 YFSETQ. The CDR3 is made up of 12 amino acids. The CDR3 reads CASSLGGTAAFF. CDR3 nucleotides: TGCGCCAGCAGCTTGGGTGGTACCGCGGCTTTCTTT.

The chain employs TRBV5-6 and TRBJ2-3, with TRBD2 matching over 7 bases. Germline V gives CDR1 SGHDT, CDR2 YYEEEE. This CDR3 is built from 15 residues. V lost 0 bases and J lost 2; bases outside the gene matches: 3. The CDR3 protein is CASSLAGLPTDTQYF. Written as DNA, the CDR3 is TGTGCCAGCAGCTTGGCGGGACTACCCACAGATACGCAGTATTTT.

The rearrangement joins TRBV6-5 to TRBJ2-3; D is unresolved. Germline V CDR1 and CDR2: MNHEY, SVGAGI. CDR3 length: 15 residues. Trimming left V 2 bases short and J 1 base short, with 10 bases between. This CDR3 is CASSYHAQGTDTQYF. The CDR3 nucleotides read TGTGCCAGCAGTTACCATGCCCAGGGCACAGATACGCAGTATTTT.